This T cell receptor beta chain emerged from a study of cytomegalovirus exposure and HLA in healthy donors (dated by TCRdb to about 2017). About the full investigation: According to an earlier analysis of 587 of the donors, some 180 million T cells yielded 117 million unique TCR beta sequences and 276 Gb of sequence data. About 300 gigabases of sequencing data and around 85 million unique TCR sequences made up an early release that covered approximately 620 HLA-typed donors. Among the roughly 400 genotyped donors, 75% to 90% belonged to the genetic ancestry cluster associated with self-reported Caucasian donors. The study aimed to test whether signatures of past pathogen exposure could be identified by cataloging public T cell receptors. Using immunosequencing, the study profiled T cell repertoires from fewer than 850 subjects and related those repertoires to cytomegalovirus serostatus. Besides the first cohort of approximately 710 subjects, a separate validation cohort made up of about 120 different subjects was used. The study combined high-throughput TCR immunosequencing, statistical association of individual TCRs with disease status, and machine learning to predict cytomegalovirus infection status. A later analysis re-examined previously published TCR beta repertoires from hundreds of donors and added high-resolution HLA genotyping to investigate patterns of TCR occurrence. Rather than drawing on any new phenotypic data, the later analysis identified candidate immune exposures from TCR beta sequences and the way those sequences occurred across donors. To decide whether each TCR beta V gene segment behaved as functional or pseudogenic, an earlier analysis of over 500 of the donors relied on high-throughput TCR beta sequencing. Donor age, sex, ethnicity and CMV serostatus were compiled alongside the repertoire data. In a later genetic analysis, genome-wide SNP genotypes for about three fifths of the roughly 670 donors were used, and that subset was treated as a discovery cohort. All discovery cohort repertoires had been generated on a single sequencing platform. Both class I and class II loci were covered by HLA typing, at four-digit resolution. Typing coverage differed by locus: A, B, C, DRB1 and DQB1 were typed in roughly 620-630 donors, DQA1 in about 510, DPA1 in around 600, and DPB1 in roughly 470. Because of strong linkage in the cohort, a few DR-DQ haplotypes were treated as single units for association and clustering. Among a few hundred genotyped donors of the cohort, an average of around 240,000 unique TCR beta nucleotide sequences were sequenced per donor, about a sixth of them non-productive.

The library was produced with the immunoSEQ multiplex PCR assay. The multiplex PCR relied on a mix of 60 forward primers for TCR Vbeta segments and 13 reverse primers for TCR Jbeta segments. The CDR3 region of rearranged TCR beta genes was amplified from genomic DNA by a multiplex PCR assay. Amplified TCR beta libraries were sequenced as 87-base-pair reads on the Illumina HiSeq System. From the authors' description of their analysis: Across the 670 or so repertoires, a later analysis counted around 80 million unique TCR beta chains, some 11 million of which were shared by at least two donors. To remove PCR and sequencing errors, raw reads were error-corrected and collapsed into unique sequences using a nearest-neighbor algorithm that merged closely related sequences. To assign V, D and J gene segments, CDR3 sequences were aligned to IMGT reference sequences. For a sequence to be retained, at least a six-nucleotide match to both a V gene segment and a J gene segment was required. Rearrangements were classified as productive when the CDR3 lacked stop codons and remained in frame with V and J, and all other rearrangements were classified as non-productive. CDR3 was defined by IMGT convention, running from the second conserved V-encoded cysteine to the conserved J-encoded phenylalanine. In an earlier analysis of 500 to 650 of the donors, sequences lacking an unambiguous match to a single V gene segment were excluded. An earlier analysis of around 600 of the donors classified V segments as functional when productive rearrangements were above 56.7% and as segregating when the standard deviation between donors was above 5%. A statistical classification framework was built to diagnose cytomegalovirus status from the catalog of TCR beta chain sequences. In a later analysis, V and J genes were assigned by comparing TCR nucleotide sequences against IMGT/GENE-DB human TR gene sequences. Using the TCRdist pipeline, a later analysis assigned CDR3 sequences along with most-parsimonious VDJ recombination scenarios. A later analysis defined each TCR beta chain by its CDR3 amino acid sequence plus V-gene family, and excluded reads lacking a unique V-gene family. To address suspected cross-contamination and a sequencing artifact, a later analysis removed under 600 highly shared, low-generation-probability nucleotide sequences. For each public chain, a later analysis derived a clonal expansion index from normalized ranks of inferred template counts within each repertoire. Generation probabilities in a later analysis came from a VDJ recombination model fitted to out-of-frame rearrangements, and those results were checked against IGoR. In a later analysis, TCR-TCR, TCR-HLA and TCR-CMV co-occurrence was scored with hypergeometric tests, and a repertoire-size bias correction was applied to TCR pairs. False discovery rates were estimated in a later analysis by permuting HLA or CMV assignments 20 times. In a later analysis, co-occurring TCRs were grouped using DBSCAN, and TCRdist sequence similarity was added for clustering within HLA-allele-positive subsets. For co-occurrence clustering, repertoires with fewer than 30,000 or more than 120,000 public chains were excluded, along with five repertoires with anomalous nucleotide sharing. This is the immuneACCESS table as TCRdb keeps it, with only in-frame sequences that have V and J called. A part of the clones is gone; compared with another copy, unresolved V genes explain less than half, and the rest is unexplained. That table supplies the V and J calls and clone size; D and trimming were determined from the DNA. Present in this sample are roughly 190,000 clones, roughly 80% of which were seen just once. Clones ranked in the top ten supply roughly 2.1% of the sample.

In total, roughly 710 healthy bone marrow donors made up the cohort. At the time of sampling, all cohort members were nominally healthy, though unrecorded immune exposures were likely present. The donor was CMV seropositive and was included in the group of around 300 seropositive cohort members. Each donor provided a peripheral blood sample, and peripheral blood mononuclear cells were used for TCR beta sequencing. The Qiagen DNeasy Blood Extraction Kit was used to extract genomic DNA from the blood cell samples. Notes on this clone: The specificity of this receptor is unknown. No much larger clonotype is one base removed from it; base qualities were not supplied.

The CDR3 goes from the cysteine to the phenylalanine over 14 residues. The CDR3 DNA has 42 bases and is translated from base 1. Reading the germline V gene gives CDR1 SGHAT and CDR2 FQNNGV. For this chain, trimming is 1 base at the V end and 3 bases at the J end, and the number of junction bases without a gene match is 3. Overall study outcomes, separate from this receptor: In a later analysis, about 17,000 TCR beta sequences were associated with specific HLA alleles at a false discovery rate of 0.05. Linkage disequilibrium might explain the correlated functional status among segregating V segments, but an unknown experimental factor could not be ruled out. Roughly uniform sequencing depth across donors was assumed in presence/absence analyses, although this assumption may not hold. A cluster of highly shared sequence variants was judged likely to be a technical artifact of the sequencing pipeline. In vitro tests confirmed that a few of the cytomegalovirus-associated TCR beta chains recognize cytomegalovirus antigens. Because HLA typing was missing for some donors at each locus, association tests included only the typed subset. The classifier was reported to diagnose cytomegalovirus status with high specificity and sensitivity in both the original and validation cohorts. The study gave a list of about 150 TCR beta chains associated with cytomegalovirus. In a later analysis, TCR association rates were found to vary across HLA loci, with the most associated TCRs seen for DRB1 alleles and the fewest for HLA-C alleles. In a later genetic analysis, fewer N-insertions in productive TCRs were reported among donors in an Asian-associated ancestry cluster than the roughly 700-donor mean. Compared with equally common non-associated chains, HLA-associated TCR beta chains in a later analysis were more clonally expanded and had lower generation probabilities. According to the authors, the approach could potentially be generalized to other disease states and immunological phenotypes. In a later analysis, most CMV-associated TCR beta chains were found to appear HLA-restricted, with HLA associations seemingly driven largely by CMV exposure. A further reported finding was that TCR beta sequences accurately predicted the HLA-A and HLA-B alleles for most subjects in the first cohort. Immune exposure information for the cohort was limited to CMV serostatus. Because counts were too low, roughly 16 rarely observed V segments, including chromosome 9 orphons, were left out of the earlier analysis of roughly 600 of the donors. While some public TCRs were present in many individuals, most TCR sequences turned up only very rarely across donors. In a later analysis, several top co-occurrence clusters were reported to appear linked to parvovirus B19, influenza, CMV and Epstein-Barr virus. In an earlier analysis of over 550 of the donors, most TCR beta V segments were observed in productive rearrangements about 87% or about 30% of the time, broadly matching IMGT annotations. A later genetic analysis associated a missense DCLRE1C variant with V-gene and J-gene trimming of TCR beta chains, and an independent cohort replicated the association. Some IMGT-functional V segments, including TRBV6-2 and TRBV6-3, could not be distinguished by the 87-base-pair reads and were therefore excluded. When HLA alleles, especially DR and DQ, strongly co-occurred, TCR associations were difficult to assign to individual alleles. In this cohort, only TCR beta chains were sequenced, and detectable features were limited by the absence of alpha or paired-chain data.

The rearrangement joined TRBV11-2 to TRBJ2-7; 7 central bases correspond to TRBD1. The receptor was derived from a woman in her 30s in good health and CMV-seropositive. Source material: PBMCs. The DNA reads TGTGCCAGCAGCTTAGGCCCAGGGGGCTACGAGCAGTACTTC. This codes for CASSLGPGGYEQYF.